This T cell receptor beta chain was sequenced for a study of cytomegalovirus exposure and HLA in healthy donors (dated 2017 in TCRdb). With regard to the full study: An earlier analysis of some 600 of the donors reported 250 to 300 Gb of sequence data and 117 million unique TCR beta sequences obtained from around 180 million T cells. Roughly 300 gigabases of sequencing data and tens of millions of unique TCR sequences were included in an early release covering about 620 HLA-typed donors. Among the approximately 400 genotyped donors, around 81% belonged to the genetic ancestry cluster associated with self-reported Caucasian donors. The study was designed to test whether signatures of past pathogen exposure could be identified by cataloging public T cell receptors. The study profiled the T cell repertoires of 550 to 700 subjects by immunosequencing and related them to cytomegalovirus serostatus. Besides the first cohort of approximately 670 subjects, a separate validation cohort made up of 120 different subjects was used. The study combined high-throughput TCR immunosequencing, statistical association of individual TCRs with disease status, and machine learning to predict cytomegalovirus infection status. To study patterns of TCR occurrence, a later analysis re-analyzed previously published TCR beta repertoires from 666 donors and added high-resolution HLA genotyping. The later analysis used no new phenotypic data to find candidate immune exposures, relying instead on TCR beta sequences and their occurrence across donors. An earlier analysis of around 540 of the donors applied high-throughput TCR beta sequencing to assess whether each TCR beta V gene segment acted as functional or pseudogenic. Donor age, sex, ethnicity and CMV serostatus were compiled alongside the repertoire data. In a later genetic analysis, genome-wide SNP genotypes for about 55% of the 666 donors were used, and that subset was treated as a discovery cohort. Every repertoire in the discovery cohort had been generated on one and the same sequencing platform. HLA typing included class I and class II loci at four-digit resolution. The number of typed donors differed by locus: roughly 620-630 for A, B, C, DRB1 and DQB1; 500 to 550 for DQA1; approximately 600 for DPA1; and roughly 490 for DPB1. Roughly five DR-DQ haplotypes were handled as single units for association and clustering, since linkage in the cohort was strong. Across 300 to 500 genotyped donors of the cohort, an average of about 240,000 unique TCR beta nucleotide sequences per donor were sequenced, and 15% to 20% of those sequences were non-productive. Broad study findings and their caveats: Cytomegalovirus status was reported to be diagnosed by the classifier with high specificity and sensitivity in both the original and validation cohorts. According to a later genetic analysis, donors in an Asian-associated ancestry cluster had fewer N-insertions in productive TCRs than the approximately 690-donor mean. Because counts were too low, about 15 rarely observed V segments, including chromosome 9 orphons, were left out of the earlier analysis of 587 of the donors. In a later genetic analysis, a missense DCLRE1C variant was associated with V-gene and J-gene trimming of TCR beta chains, and the association was replicated in an independent cohort. The authors suggested that the approach could potentially be generalized to other disease states and immunological phenotypes. The presence/absence analyses assumed that sequencing depth was roughly uniform across donors, and that assumption may not be true. A further reported finding was that TCR beta sequences accurately predicted the HLA-A and HLA-B alleles for most subjects in the first cohort. Because the 87-base-pair reads could not distinguish some IMGT-functional V segments, including TRBV6-2 and TRBV6-3, those segments were excluded. Specific HLA alleles were associated with 18,000 or so TCR beta sequences at a false discovery rate of 0.05 in a later analysis. A cluster of highly shared sequence variants was judged likely to represent a technical artifact of the sequencing pipeline. In a later analysis, TCR association rates were found to vary across HLA loci, with the most associated TCRs seen for DRB1 alleles and the fewest for HLA-C alleles. Because HLA typing was missing for some donors at each locus, association tests included only the typed subset. Across donors, most TCR sequences were observed very rarely, whereas some public TCRs were present in many individuals. Only TCR beta chains were sequenced in this cohort, and the absence of alpha or paired-chain data limited detectable features. A few of the identified cytomegalovirus-associated TCR beta chains were confirmed in vitro to be specific for cytomegalovirus antigens. Correlated functional status among segregating V segments might reflect linkage disequilibrium, but an unknown experimental factor could not be ruled out. In an earlier analysis of some 500 of the donors, most TCR beta V segments were observed in productive rearrangements about 87% or about 30% of the time, broadly matching IMGT annotations. A total of fewer than 200 TCR beta chains were listed by the study as associated with cytomegalovirus. CMV serostatus was the only immune exposure information available for the cohort. A later analysis found that HLA-associated TCR beta chains were more clonally expanded and had lower generation probabilities than equally common non-associated chains. When HLA alleles, especially DR and DQ, strongly co-occurred, attributing TCR associations to individual alleles was difficult. According to a later analysis, most CMV-associated TCR beta chains appeared to be HLA-restricted, and the HLA associations seemed to be driven largely by CMV exposure. According to a later analysis, parvovirus B19, influenza, CMV and Epstein-Barr virus appeared linked to several top co-occurrence clusters.

The cohort consisted of 600 to 700 healthy bone marrow donors. Cohort members were all nominally healthy when sampled, although unrecorded immune exposures were likely present. The donor was CMV seronegative and was included in the group of several hundred seronegative cohort members. Every donor gave a peripheral blood sample, and the peripheral blood mononuclear cells from that sample were used for TCR beta sequencing. The Qiagen DNeasy Blood Extraction Kit was used to extract genomic DNA from the blood cell samples. This clone was observed once. There is no known antigen for this receptor. No qualities accompany the bases; no much larger clone lies one base away. Library creation used the immunoSEQ multiplex PCR assay. A mixture of 60 forward primers for TCR Vbeta segments and 13 reverse primers for TCR Jbeta segments was used in the multiplex PCR. Amplification of the CDR3 region of rearranged TCR beta genes was performed with a multiplex PCR assay on genomic DNA. The amplified TCR beta libraries were sequenced on the Illumina HiSeq System as 87-base-pair reads. As for the authors' bioinformatics: A later analysis counted about 80 million unique TCR beta chains across the 500 to 850 repertoires, and some 11 million of these chains were shared by at least two donors. To remove PCR and sequencing errors, raw reads were error-corrected and collapsed into unique sequences using a nearest-neighbor algorithm that merged closely related sequences. V, D and J gene segments were assigned by aligning CDR3 sequences to IMGT reference sequences. For a sequence to be retained, a match of at least six nucleotides to both a V gene segment and a J gene segment was required. Rearrangements were called productive when the CDR3 lacked stop codons and stayed in frame with V and J; all others were non-productive. CDR3 was defined by IMGT convention, running from the second conserved V-encoded cysteine to the conserved J-encoded phenylalanine. The earlier analysis of about 610 of the donors excluded sequences that lacked an unambiguous match to a single V gene segment. An earlier analysis of a few hundred of the donors called V segments functional above 56.7% productive rearrangements and segregating when the between-donor standard deviation exceeded 5%. To diagnose cytomegalovirus status from the catalog of TCR beta chain sequences, a statistical classification framework was built. V and J gene assignment, in a later analysis, came from comparing TCR nucleotide sequences with IMGT/GENE-DB human TR gene sequences. Using the TCRdist pipeline, a later analysis assigned CDR3 sequences along with most-parsimonious VDJ recombination scenarios. A later analysis defined each TCR beta chain by its CDR3 amino acid sequence plus V-gene family, and excluded reads lacking a unique V-gene family. In a later analysis, 550 to 650 highly shared, low-generation-probability nucleotide sequences were removed to address suspected cross-contamination and a sequencing artifact. For each public chain, a later analysis derived a clonal expansion index from normalized ranks of inferred template counts within each repertoire. A later analysis computed generation probabilities with a VDJ recombination model fitted to out-of-frame rearrangements, and checked the results against IGoR. A later analysis scored TCR-TCR, TCR-HLA and TCR-CMV co-occurrence with hypergeometric tests, applying a repertoire-size bias correction to TCR pairs. In a later analysis, false discovery rates were estimated by permuting HLA or CMV assignments 20 times. A later analysis grouped co-occurring TCRs with DBSCAN, adding TCRdist sequence similarity when clustering within HLA-allele-positive subsets. For co-occurrence clustering, repertoires with fewer than 30,000 or more than 120,000 public chains were excluded, along with five repertoires with anomalous nucleotide sharing. The immuneACCESS repertoire file appears here via TCRdb, limited to in-frame rearrangements. These files lack a portion of the clones; in checked studies, under half of the deficit traces to unresolved V genes, and the cause of the others is not known. V and J calls and clone size are as listed in that table; D and trimming were resolved from the DNA. The sample yields roughly 180,000 clones; approximately 86% were counted once. The top ten clones comprise about 1.5% of the sample.

CDR3 length: 15 amino acids, cysteine to phenylalanine. CDR3 DNA is the only sequence kept; it has 45 bases, read in frame from the first base. For CDR1 and CDR2, the germline V gene lists ENHRY and SYGVKD. V was cut back by 4 bases and J by 0 bases, leaving a gap of 10 bases between them. The sequenced sample consisted of PBMCs. The TCR comes from a male donor in good health and CMV-seronegative. This chain joins TRBV10-3 to TRBJ1-5; the best D guess is TRBD1, with 5 bases matching. Here the CDR3 is given as CAISGGSVSNQPQHF. The sequence in DNA is TGTGCCATCAGTGGGGGCTCGGTTAGCAATCAGCCCCAGCATTTT.